This T cell receptor beta chain was captured in a study of post-analysis software for immune sequencing data. General study results and limits: With TRBV5-6, TRBV5-1 and TRBV20-1 included, about five TRBV segments were more frequent in patients than in controls. Among multiple sclerosis patients, normalized Chao1 diversity was significantly below that of controls.

Tagging with unique molecular identifiers was a feature of the TCR beta cDNA libraries. Each CDR3 protein is one row after TCRdb ran MiXCR on the PCR reads. Counted here are hundreds of thousands of distinct CDR3 sequences, 25% to 30% occurring once; the ten biggest clones make up around 0.56%. Notes on this clonotype: The antigen is undetermined.

The CDR3 extends over 13 amino acids. V gave up 7 bases and J gave up 4 bases; unmatched junction bases: 6. The germline V gene encodes CDR1 KGHDR and CDR2 SFDVKD. The rearrangement uses TRBV24-1 and TRBJ2-7; 7 nucleotides line up with TRBD1. The source is a girl aged 5-17 years with multiple sclerosis. The sample comprised blood. In DNA form, the CDR3 reads TGTGCCACCAGCAGGGACAGCAATTACGAGCAGTACTTC. This encodes CATSRDSNYEQYF.